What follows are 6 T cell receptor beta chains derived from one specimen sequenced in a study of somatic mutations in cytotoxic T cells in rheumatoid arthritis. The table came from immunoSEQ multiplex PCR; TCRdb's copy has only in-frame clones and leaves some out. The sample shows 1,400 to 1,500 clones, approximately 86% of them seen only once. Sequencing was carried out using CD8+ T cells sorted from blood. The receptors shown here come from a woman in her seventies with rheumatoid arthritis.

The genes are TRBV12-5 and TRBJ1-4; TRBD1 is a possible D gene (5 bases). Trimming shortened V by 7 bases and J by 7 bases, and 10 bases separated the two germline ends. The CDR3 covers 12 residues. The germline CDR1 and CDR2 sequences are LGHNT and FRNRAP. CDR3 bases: TGTGCTAGTGCCTGGGGGGGTGAAAAACTGTTTTTT. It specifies CASAWGGEKLFF.

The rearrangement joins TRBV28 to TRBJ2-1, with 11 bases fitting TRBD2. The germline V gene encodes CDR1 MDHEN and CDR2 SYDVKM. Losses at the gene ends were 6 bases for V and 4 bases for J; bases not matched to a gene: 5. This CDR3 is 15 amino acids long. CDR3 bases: TGTGCCAGCAGCCGAGGGACTAGCGGATACAATGAGCAGTTCTTC. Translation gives CASSRGTSGYNEQFF.

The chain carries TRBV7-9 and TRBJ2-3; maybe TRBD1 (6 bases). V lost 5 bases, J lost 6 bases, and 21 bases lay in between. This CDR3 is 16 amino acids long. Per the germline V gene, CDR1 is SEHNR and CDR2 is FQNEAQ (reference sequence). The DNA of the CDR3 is TGTGCCAGCAGCCCTCCCACGGACAGCCGCGGTGATACGCAGTATTTT. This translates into CASSPPTDSRGDTQYF.

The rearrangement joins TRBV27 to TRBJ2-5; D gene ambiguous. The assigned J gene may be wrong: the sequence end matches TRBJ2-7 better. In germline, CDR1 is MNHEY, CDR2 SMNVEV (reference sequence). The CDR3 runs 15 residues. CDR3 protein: CASSLSLGAAYEQYF. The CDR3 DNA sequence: TGTGCCAGCAGTTTATCTTTGGGCGCCGCCTACGAGCAGTACTTC.

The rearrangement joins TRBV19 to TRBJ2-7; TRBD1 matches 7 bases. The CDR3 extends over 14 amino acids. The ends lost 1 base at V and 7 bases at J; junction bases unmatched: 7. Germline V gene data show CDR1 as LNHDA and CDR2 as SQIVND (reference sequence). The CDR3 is CASSIGDRVREQYF. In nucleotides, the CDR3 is TGTGCCAGTAGTATAGGTGACAGGGTTCGGGAGCAGTACTTC.

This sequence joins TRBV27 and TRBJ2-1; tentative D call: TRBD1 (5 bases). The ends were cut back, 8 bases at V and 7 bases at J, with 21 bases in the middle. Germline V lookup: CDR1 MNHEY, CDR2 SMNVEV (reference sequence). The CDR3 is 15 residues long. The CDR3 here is CASRYTGPAGNEQFF. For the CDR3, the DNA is TGTGCCAGCCGGTACACGGGCCCAGCAGGGAATGAGCAGTTCTTC.